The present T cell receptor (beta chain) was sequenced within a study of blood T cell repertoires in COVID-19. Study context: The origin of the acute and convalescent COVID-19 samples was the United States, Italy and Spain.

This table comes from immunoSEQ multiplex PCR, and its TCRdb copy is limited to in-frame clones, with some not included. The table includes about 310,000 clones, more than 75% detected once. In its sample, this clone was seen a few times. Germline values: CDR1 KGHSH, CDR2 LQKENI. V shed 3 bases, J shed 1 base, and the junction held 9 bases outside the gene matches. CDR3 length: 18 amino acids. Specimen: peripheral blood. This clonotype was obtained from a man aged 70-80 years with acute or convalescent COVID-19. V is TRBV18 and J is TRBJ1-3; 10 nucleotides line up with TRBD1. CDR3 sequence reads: CASSPLYPGQGSGNTIYF. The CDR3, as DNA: TGTGCCAGCTCACCCCTCTATCCGGGACAGGGGTCTGGAAACACCATATATTTT.